These 23 T cell receptor beta chains came from one sample sequenced in a study of shared clonotypes between healthy human individuals. Clones were sequenced by immunoSEQ multiplex PCR, and TCRdb holds only the in-frame ones, with some missing. The sample has roughly 1 million clones, 65% to 80% seen once. Sequencing was carried out using memory CD4+ T cells sorted from blood. Subset defined: CD45RA-negative fraction. Receptors originate from a young man in good health.

This clone was seen many times. V gene TRBV30 combines with J gene TRBJ2-2; no reliable D call. With 4 bases removed from V and 4 bases from J, the gap between germline ends came to 13 bases. The CDR3 is made up of 14 amino acids. The germline V gene has CDR1 GTSNPN and CDR2 SVGIG (reference sequence). DNA of the CDR3: TGTGCCTGGACCCTACGGCCCATCACCGGGGAGCTGTTTTTT. Amino acid sequence: CAWTLRPITGELFF. The complete variable domain, with remaining parts taken from reference TRBV30 and TRBJ2-2, reads SQTIHQWPATLVQPVGSPLSLECTVEGTSNPNLYWYRQAAGRGLQLLFYSVGIGQISSEVPQNLSASRPQDRQFILSSKKLLLSDSGFYLCAWTLRPITGELFFGEGSRLTVL.

The CDR3 loop reads CASSGDSGGGGELFF. The CDR3 nucleotides read TGTGCCAGCAGCGGGGACAGCGGAGGGGGCGGGGAGCTGTTTTTT. This sequence joins TRBV2 and TRBJ2-2; D is perhaps TRBD1 (7 bases). From germline, CDR1 is SNHLY and CDR2 FYNNEI. V lost 6 bases and J 7 bases, leaving 18 bases between the germline ends. There are 15 residues in the CDR3. Variable domain in full (rest from reference TRBV2 and TRBJ2-2): EPEVTQTPSHQVTQMGQEVILRCVPISNHLYFYWYRQILGQKVEFLVSFYNNEISEKSEIFDDQFSVERPDGSNFTLKIRSTKLEDSAMYFCASSGDSGGGGELFFGEGSRLTVL.

To note about this clone: The sample has other DNA sequences that encode this CDR3 too. The chain couples TRBV29-1 to TRBJ1-3; D is uncertain. V lost 2 bases and J lost 4, with 3 bases in between. Germline V lookup: CDR1 SQVTM, CDR2 ANQGSEA. This CDR3 region has 11 residues. Here the CDR3 DNA reads TGCAGCGTTGAACAGGGAAACACCATATATTTT. Its translation is CSVEQGNTIYF.

The J gene is TRBJ2-5, the V gene TRBV2; either TRBD1 or TRBD2 may fit D (5 bases each). CDR1 and CDR2 (germline): SNHLY, FYNNEI. The V end lost 7 bases, the J end lost 5 bases, and 11 bases lay between the germline ends. The CDR3 runs 12 residues. Here the CDR3 DNA reads TGTGCCAGCAAGGGCTGGGGGGAGACCCAGTACTTC. This encodes CASKGWGETQYF.

The chain couples TRBV4-3 to TRBJ2-7; the D gene is possibly TRBD1 (6 bases). Germline V gene lookup returns CDR1 LGHNA and CDR2 YSLEER. CDR3 length: 13 amino acids. The V gene lost 8 bases and the J gene lost 0 bases, with 11 bases spanning the gap. CDR3 nucleotide sequence: TGCGCCAGCGGAACAGGGAGCTCCTACGAGCAGTACTTC. The encoded protein is CASGTGSSYEQYF.

This rearrangement joins TRBV5-6 to TRBJ1-2, with no clear D. The CDR3 has 15 amino acids. Deletions cut 0 bases from V and 4 bases from J, with 13 bases between. Germline V gene lookup returns CDR1 SGHDT and CDR2 YYEEEE. CDR3 protein: CASSLELRNTYGYTF. In nucleotides, the CDR3 is TGTGCCAGCAGCTTGGAACTGCGCAACACCTATGGCTACACCTTC. The full variable domain, completed using reference TRBV5-6 and TRBJ1-2, is DAGVTQSPTHLIKTRGQQVTLRCSPKSGHDTVSWYQQALGQGPQFIFQYYEEEERQRGNFPDRFSGHQFPNYSSELNVNALLLGDSALYLCASSLELRNTYGYTFGSGTRLTVV.

The chain joins TRBV19 to TRBJ2-3; D gene uncertain. The CDR3 runs 13 residues. Trimming left V 4 bases short and J 1 base short, with 6 bases between. Germline CDR1 reads LNHDA; CDR2 reads SQIVND (reference sequence). CDR3 nucleotides: TGTGCCAGTAGTACAGGAGGCACAGATACGCAGTATTTT. Residues: CASSTGGTDTQYF.

The chain employs TRBV10-1 and TRBJ2-5; the D is unclear. V was shortened by 0 bases and J by 5 bases, with 4 bases between the two germline ends. In germline, CDR1 is WNHNN, CDR2 SYGVQD (reference sequence). The CDR3 covers 12 residues. CDR3 residues: CASSESSETQYF. The CDR3 DNA sequence: TGCGCCAGCAGTGAGTCTTCCGAGACCCAGTACTTC.

The V gene is TRBV6-5, the J gene TRBJ1-1; 9 positions match TRBD1. The V segment lost 5 bases and the J segment 1 base; nucleotides outside the gene matches: 5. CDR3 length: 15 residues. CDR1 and CDR2 from the germline V gene are MNHEY and SVGAGI. The CDR3 protein is CASSPRGQGNTEAFF. DNA of the CDR3: TGTGCCAGCAGTCCCAGGGGACAGGGGAACACTGAAGCTTTCTTT.

V gene TRBV27 combines with J gene TRBJ1-2, with D perhaps matching TRBD1 (5 bases). The CDR3 totals 14 residues. Trimming pared 5 bases from V and 8 bases from J, leaving 18 bases between. CDR1 is MNHEY, CDR2 SMNVEV, per germline (reference sequence). CDR3 sequence reads: CASSLRPEWGGYTF. CDR3 in DNA: TGTGCCAGCAGTCTTCGCCCGGAGTGGGGCGGCTACACCTTC.

V usage is TRBV19 and J usage is TRBJ2-6; unclear D gene. V lost 8 bases and J 2 bases, leaving 4 bases between the germline ends. Germline CDR1 LNHDA, CDR2 SQIVND (reference sequence). The CDR3 is 12 amino acids. The CDR3 nucleotides read TGTGCCAGTTCGCCTGGGGCCAACGTCCTGACTTTC. It is translated as CASSPGANVLTF.

The chain is built from TRBV18 and TRBJ2-7, with D hard to call. The CDR3 is made up of 14 amino acids. V lost 1 base and J lost 4, with 11 bases in between. Germline CDR1 KGHSH, CDR2 LQKENI. CDR3 amino acids: CASSPQDFGYEQYF. As DNA, the CDR3 is TGTGCCAGCTCACCACAGGATTTCGGATACGAGCAGTACTTC. The complete variable domain, with remaining parts taken from reference TRBV18 and TRBJ2-7, reads NAGVMQNPRHLVRRRGQEARLRCSPMKGHSHVYWYRQLPEEGLKFMVYLQKENIIDESGMPKERFSAEFPKEGPSILRIQQVVRGDSAAYFCASSPQDFGYEQYFGPGTRLTVT.

This chain uses TRBV28 with TRBJ1-1; D is unclear. This CDR3 has 15 residues. Trimming cost V 8 bases and J 1 base, with 17 bases left between them. Germline values: CDR1 MDHEN, CDR2 SYDVKM. In DNA, the CDR3 is TGTGCCAGCCGGAAGACATCGCGGGGGAACACTGAAGCTTTCTTT. This codes for CASRKTSRGNTEAFF.

This clone was seen more than once but under ten times. This rearrangement joins TRBV19 to TRBJ2-1; TRBD1 or TRBD2 may be the D gene (6 bases each). Per the germline V gene, CDR1 is LNHDA and CDR2 is SQIVND (reference sequence). This CDR3 has 17 amino acids. The V end lost 4 bases, the J end lost 0 bases, and 16 bases lay between the germline ends. In DNA, the CDR3 is TGTGCCAGTAGTAAGTGGGGGGCGGGGAACTCCTACAATGAGCAGTTCTTC. Protein sequence: CASSKWGAGNSYNEQFF.

The gene calls are TRBV7-3 and TRBJ2-1; D ambiguous. This CDR3 spans 13 amino acids. Germline CDR1 is SGHTA and CDR2 is FQGTGA. Trimming shortened V by 3 bases and J by 5 bases, and 8 bases separated the two germline ends. The CDR3 DNA sequence: TGTGCCAGCAGCTTTTCACCCAACAATGAGCAGTTCTTC. It specifies CASSFSPNNEQFF.

This sequence joins TRBV28 and TRBJ1-6; weak D call: TRBD1 (6 bases). V dropped 6 bases and J dropped 0 bases, with 9 bases sitting between them. From germline, CDR1 is MDHEN and CDR2 SYDVKM. The CDR3 length is 15 residues. The CDR3 DNA reads TGTGCCAGCAGGCCACAGGGCTCCTATAATTCACCCCTCCACTTT. Translated, it gives CASRPQGSYNSPLHF.

The J gene is TRBJ2-7, the V gene TRBV19; D may be TRBD1 or TRBD2 (6 bases each). The CDR3 spans 16 residues. The ends were cut back, 3 bases at V and 4 bases at J, with 19 bases in the middle. Germline V gives CDR1 LNHDA, CDR2 SQIVND (reference sequence). This CDR3 reads CASSMVHGGELYEQYF. The DNA of the CDR3 is TGTGCCAGTAGTATGGTTCACGGGGGCGAACTTTACGAGCAGTACTTC.

This chain links TRBV7-8 with TRBJ2-3; D is uncertain. The CDR3 is 14 residues long. The germline V gene has CDR1 SGHVS and CDR2 FQNEAQ. V lost 4 bases, J lost 3 bases, and 11 bases lay in between. CDR3 residues: CASSSRIETDTQYF. In DNA, the CDR3 is TGTGCCAGCAGCTCTAGAATAGAGACAGATACGCAGTATTTT.

The chain joins TRBV29-1 to TRBJ1-1; D uncertain. The CDR3 has 13 amino acids. Germline CDR1 is SQVTM and CDR2 is ANQGSEA. V gave up 7 bases and J gave up 3 bases, with 15 bases separating them. The CDR3 nucleotides are TGCAGCGCTGGGATAGGGATCGACACTGAAGCTTTCTTT. As protein: CSAGIGIDTEAFF.

J is TRBJ2-1 and V is TRBV21-1; the table gives TRBD2 as D, unverified against the DNA. TRBV21-1 is classified as a pseudogene. CDR3 length equals 15 residues. The chain's CDR3 is CASSKETGGDNEQFF. DNA for the CDR3: TGTGCCAGCAGCAAAGAGACGGGAGGGGACAATGAGCAGTTCTTC.

V is TRBV27 and J is TRBJ1-1, with TRBD1 as a possible D gene (6 bases). The CDR3 length is 16 residues. V was cut by 0 bases and J by 3 bases, with 14 bases left in between. Germline values: CDR1 MNHEY, CDR2 SMNVEV (reference sequence). CDR3 loop: CASSLSPAWGHTEAFF. DNA of the CDR3: TGTGCCAGCAGTTTATCGCCAGCCTGGGGGCACACTGAAGCTTTCTTT.

As DNA, the CDR3 is TGCGCCAGCAGCTTGGTCAGGGCCTCCTACAATGAGCAGTTCTTC. It translates to CASSLVRASYNEQFF. The V call is TRBV5-1, the J call TRBJ2-1; perhaps TRBD1 as D (5 bases). The CDR3 runs 15 residues. V was trimmed by 0 bases and J by 0 bases, leaving 7 bases between them. Germline assignment: CDR1 SGHRS and CDR2 YFSETQ.

The rearrangement joins TRBV18 to TRBJ1-3; maybe TRBD1 (5 bases). The CDR3 covers 17 residues. V was cut by 0 bases and J by 4 bases, with 16 bases left in between. From germline, CDR1 is KGHSH and CDR2 LQKENI. CDR3 in amino acids: CASSPPLGGGTGNTIYF. CDR3 bases: TGTGCCAGCTCACCACCACTCGGTGGGGGTACGGGAAACACCATATATTTT.